Below are 32 T cell receptor beta chains sequenced from a single sample in a study of post-analysis software for immune sequencing data (dated by TCRdb to 2013 to 2016). These receptors have no known antigen. The library was produced with PCR. For sequencing, an Illumina HiSeq 2500 was employed. To reduce PCR and sequencing biases, unique molecular identifiers were incorporated into the TCR beta cDNA libraries. TCRdb cleaned the public reads at Q25 with fastp, built clones with MiXCR and kept in-frame beta chains. Here each entry gathers all rows of one CDR3 protein and keeps the most common genes and DNA. The sample data list roughly 870,000 distinct CDR3 sequences, and roughly 50% of these were observed just once. Approximately 4.2% of the sample is held by the ten biggest clonotypes. Overall results and qualifications from the work: Significantly higher frequencies in patients than in controls were found for about five TRBV segments, including TRBV5-6, TRBV5-1 and TRBV20-1.

What was sequenced was blood. The receptors originated from a girl aged 10-17 years with multiple sclerosis.

The V gene is TRBV19, the J gene TRBJ2-5; D may be TRBD1 (5 bases). Germline V gene lookup returns CDR1 LNHDA and CDR2 SQIVND (reference sequence). This CDR3 has 14 residues. V shed 6 bases and J shed 2 bases, with 13 bases lying between them. CDR3 amino acids: CASRSRDIQETQYF. DNA of the CDR3: TGTGCCAGTAGATCCAGGGATATACAAGAGACCCAGTACTTC.

The CDR3 DNA reads TGCGCCAGCACGGAAGAGTTGTTGTACACCGGGGAGCTGTTTTTT. Translation: CASTEELLYTGELFF. The chain combines TRBV5-1 with TRBJ2-2; D remains ambiguous. Between the trimmed V and J ends, which lost 6 bases and 3 bases, there was a span of 15 bases. The length of the CDR3 is 15 residues. Germline CDR1 SGHRS, CDR2 YFSETQ.

The chain employs TRBV12-3 or TRBV12-4 and TRBJ2-3, with D possibly being TRBD2 (6 bases). The CDR3 runs to 15 residues. V dropped 5 bases and J dropped 6 bases, with 18 bases sitting between them. The CDR3 DNA reads TGTGCCAGCAGTCGGGACTTAACCGCCGCGGATACGCAGTATTTT. Translated: CASSRDLTAADTQYF.

The rearrangement joins TRBV6-6 to TRBJ1-2, with a tentative D call TRBD1 (5 bases). Per the germline V gene, CDR1 is MNHNY and CDR2 is SVGAGI (reference sequence). The V end was cut by 2 bases, the J end by 4 bases, with 17 bases between. This CDR3 is built from 16 residues. The CDR3: CASSYPRDRVPYGYTF. CDR3 in DNA: TGTGCCAGCAGTTACCCTAGGGACCGAGTGCCCTATGGCTACACCTTC.

V usage is TRBV6-6 and J usage is TRBJ2-5; D may be TRBD1 (7 bases). Germline CDR1 and CDR2: MNHNY and SVGAGI (reference sequence). The ends were cut back, 0 bases at V and 11 bases at J, with 16 bases in the middle. The CDR3 runs 14 residues. The CDR3 sequence is CASSYSAGGQGQYF. CDR3 coding DNA: TGTGCCAGCAGTTACTCGGCAGGGGGGCAGGGGCAGTACTTC.

This clonotype was seen only a few times. The rearrangement joins TRBV29-1 to TRBJ2-3, with 8 bases identical to TRBD2. The CDR3 length is 17 residues. After removal of 5 bases from V and 5 bases from J, the junction contained 18 bases not matched to a gene. From germline, CDR1 is SQVTM and CDR2 ANQGSEA. CDR3 sequence (DNA): TGCAGCGTTTCGGGTCTCGATAGCGGGGTCCTTGAAGATACGCAGTATTTT. This codes for CSVSGLDSGVLEDTQYF.

This sequence joins TRBV4-1 and TRBJ2-1; 10 bases agree with TRBD1. Trimming at V came to 3 bases and at J to 4 bases, leaving 6 bases not matched to a gene. This CDR3 is built from 16 residues. Germline CDR1 is MGHRA and CDR2 is YSYEKL. CDR3 DNA sequence: TGCGCCAGCAGCCATGCCGGGACAGGGGTGTACAATGAGCAGTTCTTC. Encoded protein: CASSHAGTGVYNEQFF.

The chain combines TRBV20-1 with TRBJ2-5; the match to TRBD2 covers 14 bases. The J call may be incorrect, as the DNA end agrees better with TRBJ2-7. Germline V gene lookup returns CDR1 DFQATT and CDR2 SNEGSKA (reference sequence). The length of the CDR3 is 18 residues. The CDR3 sequence is CSARDLVGGLAGVDEQYF. The DNA for the CDR3 is TGCAGTGCTAGAGATCTCGTTGGGGGACTAGCGGGAGTTGACGAGCAGTACTTC.

The chain couples TRBV5-1 to TRBJ2-7, with TRBD2 matching over 14 bases. The length of the CDR3 is 19 residues. With V trimmed by 2 bases and J by 5 bases, 15 bases remained unmatched. Germline loops: CDR1 SGHRS, CDR2 YFSETQ. The DNA of the CDR3 is TGCGCCAGCAGCTTCTTTGTAAGCACGGGACTAGCGGGAGAAAACGAGCAGTACTTC. This translates into CASSFFVSTGLAGENEQYF.

This clonotype has more than one count but fewer than ten. The chain is built from TRBV9 and TRBJ2-1, with D unresolved. The CDR3 has 13 amino acids. Germline CDR1 reads SGDLS; CDR2 reads YYNGEE. V was cut by 3 bases and J by 2 bases, with 6 bases left in between. CDR3: CASSERAYNEQFF. CDR3 sequence (DNA): TGTGCCAGCAGCGAGCGAGCCTACAATGAGCAGTTCTTC.

In its sample, this clonotype was seen once. The chain recombines TRBV29-1 with TRBJ2-4; 11 bases fit TRBD2. The J call is doubtful: the DNA matches TRBJ2-7 better. Germline V lookup: CDR1 SQVTM, CDR2 ANQGSEA. CDR3 length: 13 residues. This chain's CDR3 is CSVTSGSYYEQYF. In nucleotides, the CDR3 is TGCAGCGTTACTAGCGGGAGCTACTACGAGCAGTACTTC.

As concerns this clonotype: One end of the junction is discordant with germline, which a read error may explain. V is TRBV7-3 and J is TRBJ2-1; no definite D call. The V gene's germline CDR1 is SGHTA and CDR2 FQGTGA. The CDR3 runs to 14 residues. The CDR3 bases are TGTGCCAGCAGCAAAGACCCCCGTTACAACGAGCAGTTCTTC. Protein sequence: CASSKDPRYNEQFF.

This chain uses TRBV20-1 with TRBJ2-2, with D uncertain. The CDR3 runs to 14 residues. The germline V and J ends were trimmed by 3 bases and 2 bases, with 10 bases remaining between them. Germline V CDR1 and CDR2: DFQATT, SNEGSKA (reference sequence). The CDR3 protein is CSASQRFNTGELFF. CDR3 nucleotide sequence: TGCAGTGCTAGCCAGCGATTCAACACCGGGGAGCTGTTTTTT.

The chain employs TRBV7-9 and TRBJ1-5; no reliable D call. Per germline, CDR1 SEHNR and CDR2 FQNEAQ (reference sequence). CDR3 length: 14 residues. Between the trimmed V and J ends, which lost 5 bases and 0 bases, there was a span of 8 bases. The CDR3 DNA is TGTGCCAGCAGCCCGTACAATAGCAATCAGCCCCAGCATTTT. This sequence encodes CASSPYNSNQPQHF.

This clonotype appeared a few times. This chain uses TRBV7-9 with TRBJ2-1; no clear D gene. Trimming left V 1 base short and J 1 base short, with 14 bases between. CDR1 is SEHNR, CDR2 FQNEAQ, per germline (reference sequence). The CDR3 loop spans 17 amino acids. The CDR3 nucleotides are TGTGCCAGCAGCTTAGGGGCCGACATGACTTCCTACAATGAGCAGTTCTTC. Translation: CASSLGADMTSYNEQFF.

A few counts support this clonotype. The chain links TRBV15 to TRBJ2-7; D unresolved. Trimming removed 5 bases at V and 0 bases at J, with 17 bases between. The CDR3 runs to 16 residues. Germline V lookup: CDR1 LNHNV, CDR2 YYDKDF (reference sequence). The DNA for the CDR3 is TGTGCCACCAGCCCCGGCAGAGACTTGAGCTCCTACGAGCAGTACTTC. Residues: CATSPGRDLSSYEQYF.

Regarding this clonotype: A junction boundary mismatches the germline segment, possibly from a read error. DNA of the CDR3: TGTGCTAGCAGCCCCGCCGGACTAGTGGCAGATACGCAGTATTTT. As protein: CASSPAGLVADTQYF. The chain recombines TRBV7-7 with TRBJ2-3; 7 positions agree with TRBD2. This CDR3 comprises 15 residues. Germline lookup yields CDR1 SSHAT and CDR2 FNYEAQ (reference sequence).

V and J are TRBV3-1 and TRBJ1-2; D is perhaps TRBD1 (6 bases). Looked up from germline, CDR1 is LGHDT and CDR2 is YNNKEL (reference sequence). The CDR3 sequence is 14 residues long. Trimming took off 1 base at V and 3 bases at J, with 9 bases between the two ends. The CDR3 DNA follows: TGTGCCAGCAGCCAAGTCGGACAGTACTATGGCTACACCTTC. Protein sequence: CASSQVGQYYGYTF.

The V gene is TRBV2, the J gene TRBJ2-4, with 14 bases aligning to TRBD2. The DNA end lines up better with TRBJ2-7; the J call may be wrong. The CDR3 consists of 15 residues. Germline assignment: CDR1 SNHLY and CDR2 FYNNEI. CDR3: CASKPGLAGEGEQYF. CDR3 in DNA: TGTGCCAGCAAACCGGGACTAGCGGGAGAAGGCGAGCAGTACTTC.

The rearrangement links TRBV12-3 or TRBV12-4 to TRBJ2-7, with 8 bases identical to TRBD1. V was pared by 6 bases and J by 3 bases, with 4 bases of the junction left unmatched. The CDR3 extends over 13 amino acids. CDR3 sequence: CASRGTGFYEQYF. CDR3 coding DNA: TGTGCCAGCAGGGGGACAGGCTTCTACGAGCAGTACTTC.

This clonotype has a handful of counts. The rearrangement uses TRBV25-1 and TRBJ2-7; the D call may be TRBD1 or TRBD2 (6 bases each). V lost 2 bases and J 2 bases, leaving 10 bases between the germline ends. The germline gives CDR1 MGHDK, CDR2 SYGVNS. This CDR3 is built from 14 residues. Written as DNA, the CDR3 is TGTGCCAGCAGTGAACCGGGGGCACCCTACGAGCAGTACTTC. Encoded protein: CASSEPGAPYEQYF.

In its sample, this clonotype was seen a few times. The CDR3 here is CASKGLRQRGVNEQYF. The CDR3 DNA sequence: TGTGCCAGCAAGGGGTTAAGACAGCGGGGTGTGAACGAGCAGTACTTC. The chain is built from TRBV2 and TRBJ2-7, with TRBD2 identical over 7 bases. Trimming at V came to 7 bases and at J to 5 bases, leaving 17 bases not matched to a gene. The CDR3 spans 16 residues. From germline, CDR1 is SNHLY and CDR2 FYNNEI.

This clonotype has more than one count but fewer than ten. The V gene is TRBV29-1, the J gene TRBJ2-1, with D possibly being TRBD1 (5 bases). V lost 1 base, J lost 14 bases, and 15 bases lay in between. The CDR3 has 12 amino acids. The germline V gene encodes CDR1 SQVTM and CDR2 ANQGSEA. This CDR3 is CSVEARWGEEFF. CDR3 bases: TGCAGCGTTGAAGCCCGATGGGGCGAGGAGTTCTTC.

This clonotype came up a few times. The chain carries TRBV11-3 and TRBJ2-2; D is possibly TRBD2 (5 bases). Trimming took 5 bases from V and 5 from J, leaving 12 bases between them. This CDR3 is 14 amino acids long. Germline CDR1 reads SGHNT; CDR2 reads YENEEA. CDR3 sequence reads: CASSKTRGTGELFF. CDR3 bases: TGTGCCAGCAGCAAAACTCGGGGAACCGGGGAGCTGTTTTTT.

This clonotype was seen more than once but under ten times. This chain uses TRBV20-1 with TRBJ2-7, with D perhaps TRBD1 or TRBD2 (5 bases each). The V gene's germline CDR1 is DFQATT and CDR2 SNEGSKA (reference sequence). The CDR3 spans 15 residues. With 0 bases removed from V and 1 base from J, the gap between germline ends came to 13 bases. The CDR3 sequence: CSARDAGTVSYEQYF. Written as DNA, the CDR3 is TGCAGTGCTAGAGATGCCGGGACCGTGTCCTACGAGCAGTACTTC.

This clonotype occurred a few times. The V call is TRBV11-2, the J call TRBJ2-1; 7 positions match TRBD1. CDR3 length: 16 amino acids. Per germline, CDR1 SGHAT and CDR2 FQNNGV. V lost 3 bases and J lost 5; bases outside the gene matches: 10. Written as DNA, the CDR3 is TGTGCCAGCAGCTTCGAGGACAGGCTGTTCAACAATGAGCAGTTCTTC. This translates into CASSFEDRLFNNEQFF.

V is TRBV19 and J is TRBJ1-2; a weak D match, TRBD1 (6 bases). The V gene's germline CDR1 is LNHDA and CDR2 SQIVND (reference sequence). CDR3 length: 15 residues. Trimming took 1 base from V and 2 from J, leaving 11 bases between them. The CDR3 coding sequence is TGTGCCAGTAGTATAGGTCAAGGACAGAACTATGGCTACACCTTC. As protein: CASSIGQGQNYGYTF. The variable domain in full, completed from reference TRBV19 and TRBJ1-2, reads DGGITQSPKYLFRKEGQNVTLSCEQNLNHDAMYWYRQDPGQGLRLIYYSQIVNDFQKGDIAEGYSVSREKKESFPLTVTSAQKNPTAFYLCASSIGQGQNYGYTFGSGTRLTVV.

The J gene is TRBJ1-4, the V gene TRBV2; no clear D gene. V was trimmed by 2 bases and J by 7 bases, leaving 14 bases between them. This CDR3 has 15 residues. Germline V CDR1 and CDR2: SNHLY, FYNNEI. The CDR3 sequence is CASSEPARNLEKLFF. CDR3 in DNA: TGTGCCAGCAGTGAACCGGCGAGGAATCTTGAAAAACTGTTTTTT.

The chain couples TRBV20-1 to TRBJ2-7; TRBD2 might be the D (7 bases). The V and J ends lost 6 bases and 2 bases respectively, with 17 bases between them. Germline V gives CDR1 DFQATT, CDR2 SNEGSKA (reference sequence). The CDR3 is 14 amino acids. CDR3 sequence reads: CSASVGRGTYEQYF. In nucleotides, the CDR3 is TGCAGTGCCTCGGTTGGGAGGGGGACCTACGAGCAGTACTTC.

For the CDR3, the DNA is TGCAGTGCTTCCCAATTCGGGCCCCTTGGGGAGACCCAGTACTTC. Translating gives CSASQFGPLGETQYF. This rearrangement joins TRBV20-1 to TRBJ2-5; no definite D call. The CDR3 spans 15 residues. The V and J ends lost 5 bases and 5 bases respectively, with 21 bases between them. The V gene's germline CDR1 is DFQATT and CDR2 SNEGSKA (reference sequence).

V and J are TRBV20-1 and TRBJ2-1; D remains ambiguous. V lost 3 bases, J lost 0 bases, and 9 bases lay in between. Germline CDR1 is DFQATT and CDR2 is SNEGSKA (reference sequence). CDR3 size: 14 residues. CDR3 coding DNA: TGCAGTGCTAGTCACCCCCGCTCCTACAATGAGCAGTTCTTC. It yields the protein CSASHPRSYNEQFF.

The chain recombines TRBV6-1 with TRBJ2-3; a weak D match, TRBD2 (6 bases). This CDR3 has 15 amino acids. The ends were cut back, 6 bases at V and 2 bases at J, with 15 bases in the middle. The germline CDR1 and CDR2 sequences are MNHNS and SASEGT. The CDR3 DNA is TGTGCCAGCAGACTCCGGGACTTCTACACAGATACGCAGTATTTT. It yields the protein CASRLRDFYTDTQYF.